This TCR beta chain was sequenced in a study of liver allograft versus peripheral blood T cells. Looking at the study overall: Comparing T cell receptor repertoires in transplanted livers with those in recipients' peripheral blood was part of the design.

One entry per CDR3 protein results from TCRdb running MiXCR on the reads. This sample yields around 10,000 distinct CDR3 sequences, of which about 18% are seen a single time; 1.5% to 2% belongs to the top ten. The V gene's germline CDR1 is GTSNPN and CDR2 SVGIG (reference sequence). This CDR3 contains 13 residues. V gave up 3 bases and J gave up 8 bases, with 14 bases separating them. This clonotype was seen a handful of times. Its antigen is unidentified. Study-wide results and limits: Reportedly, liver allograft T cell receptor repertoires differed from peripheral blood ones.

This receptor was obtained from a human patient who had a liver transplant. The graft donor may have contributed some T cells. The V and J genes are TRBV30 and TRBJ2-4, with D possibly called TRBD1 or TRBD2 (5 bases each). The CDR3 coding sequence is TGTGCCTGGAGGAGGGCCGGGGCGGACATTCAGTACTTC. It encodes CAWRRAGADIQYF.